These 27 T cell receptor beta chains share one sample of origin, sequenced in a study of CD4 T cells in relation to SARS-CoV-2 and coronaviruses. Unexposed donor CD4+ T cells date from about 2011-2018, before the COVID-19 pandemic. CD4+ T cells were isolated from the cells after more than nine days of culture. Their target antigens are unknown. Measured with immunoSEQ multiplex PCR; TCRdb has only the in-frame clones, and not every one. The data contain 18,000 or so clones, 60% to 80% of them seen just once; the ten biggest clones take up roughly a quarter. Sequencing used CD4+ T cells from PBMCs, cultured in vitro. All receptors derive from a human donor in good health.

The rearrangement joins TRBV19 to TRBJ2-2; D ambiguous. CDR1 and CDR2 (germline): LNHDA, SQIVND (reference sequence). Trimming cost V 1 base and J 2 bases, with 5 bases left between them. CDR3 size: 14 residues. CDR3 sequence reads: CASSIGPNTGELFF. The DNA for the CDR3 is TGTGCCAGTAGTATAGGGCCAAACACCGGGGAGCTGTTTTTT. The whole variable domain, filled in from reference TRBV19 and TRBJ2-2, reads DGGITQSPKYLFRKEGQNVTLSCEQNLNHDAMYWYRQDPGQGLRLIYYSQIVNDFQKGDIAEGYSVSREKKESFPLTVTSAQKNPTAFYLCASSIGPNTGELFFGEGSRLTVL.

The chain couples TRBV6-2 or TRBV6-3 to TRBJ2-7; TRBD2 aligns across 7 bases. The CDR3 totals 15 residues. The V and J ends lost 2 bases and 2 bases, in that order; junction bases with no gene match: 6. The V gene's germline CDR1 is MNHEY and CDR2 SVGEGT. This CDR3 reads CASSYPTSATYEQYF. The CDR3 DNA is TGTGCCAGCAGTTACCCAACTAGCGCAACCTACGAGCAGTACTTC.

The chain links TRBV6-4 to TRBJ1-1, with 7 bases matching TRBD1. Germline V gene data show CDR1 as MRHNA and CDR2 as SNTAGT. V lost 6 bases and J lost 4; bases outside the gene matches: 5. This CDR3 contains 13 residues. The CDR3 sequence is CASRVQGGTEAFF. CDR3 in DNA: TGTGCCAGCAGGGTTCAGGGGGGCACTGAAGCTTTCTTT.

The chain carries TRBV18 and TRBJ1-1; D unclear. Per the germline V gene, CDR1 is KGHSH and CDR2 is LQKENI. V was pared by 3 bases and J by 1 base, with 9 bases between. The CDR3 runs to 14 residues. CDR3 in amino acids: CASSPREGNTEAFF. As DNA, the CDR3 is TGTGCCAGCTCACCGAGGGAAGGGAACACTGAAGCTTTCTTT.

By frequency in the sample, this clone is medium-sized. The chain recombines TRBV11-1 with TRBJ2-2; D is unresolved. Germline-derived CDR1 and CDR2 are SGHAT and FQDESV (reference sequence). This CDR3 has 14 amino acids. The germline V and J ends were trimmed by 5 bases and 3 bases, with 10 bases remaining between them. The CDR3 loop reads CASSAVVDTGELFF. The CDR3 coding sequence is TGTGCCAGCAGCGCCGTAGTCGACACCGGGGAGCTGTTTTTT.

The rearrangement uses TRBV19 and TRBJ2-2; D assignment may be TRBD1 or TRBD2 (5 bases each). CDR1 LNHDA and CDR2 SQIVND come from the germline V gene (reference sequence). V lost 1 base and J 5 bases, leaving 11 bases between the germline ends. CDR3 length equals 15 residues. The CDR3 coding sequence is TGTGCCAGTAGTATAGCGGGGCATAGGACCGGGGAGCTGTTTTTT. Its protein is CASSIAGHRTGELFF.

The CDR3 nucleotides are TGTGCCAGCAGCCAAGGACTAGCGGGGCAAGAGACCCAGTACTTC. Its translation is CASSQGLAGQETQYF. This chain connects TRBV5-8 to TRBJ2-5, with 12 bases identical to TRBD2. Trimming removed 4 bases from V and 2 bases from J; junction bases left unmatched: 3. This CDR3 is 15 amino acids long. Germline V gives CDR1 SGHTS, CDR2 YDEGEE.

The sample holds a few counts of this clone. This chain joins TRBV3-1 (or the pseudogene TRBV3-2) and TRBJ1-3; D is unresolved. Trimming cost V 1 base and J 6 bases, with 7 bases left between them. The CDR3 consists of 13 residues. Germline V CDR1 and CDR2: LGHDT, YNNKEL (reference sequence). CDR3 sequence reads: CASSQGLANTIYF. Here the CDR3 DNA reads TGTGCCAGCAGCCAAGGATTGGCAAACACCATATATTTT.

The rearrangement uses TRBV3-1 (or the pseudogene TRBV3-2) and TRBJ1-6; D ambiguous. V was cut by 2 bases and J by 4 bases, with 9 bases left in between. CDR3 length: 15 residues. CDR1 and CDR2 from the germline V gene are LGHDT and YNNKEL (reference sequence). The CDR3, as DNA: TGTGCCAGCAGCCAACACGCACAATATAATTCACCCCTCCACTTT. This encodes CASSQHAQYNSPLHF.

The chain links TRBV2 to TRBJ2-1; 11 positions match TRBD2. CDR1 is SNHLY, CDR2 FYNNEI, per germline. The CDR3 has 15 amino acids. The V segment lost 5 bases and the J segment 9 bases; nucleotides outside the gene matches: 9. The CDR3 loop reads CASSLIAGGVTEQFF. DNA of the CDR3: TGTGCCAGCAGTCTAATAGCGGGAGGGGTCACTGAGCAGTTCTTC.

The chain links TRBV9 to TRBJ1-1; no firm D call. The V gene lost 4 bases and the J gene lost 11 bases, with 18 bases spanning the gap. The CDR3 contains 13 residues. Looked up from germline, CDR1 is SGDLS and CDR2 is YYNGEE. Here the CDR3 reads CASSPGRDKTAFF. In nucleotides, the CDR3 is TGTGCCAGCAGCCCAGGACGTGACAAAACCGCTTTCTTT.

This sequence joins TRBV7-3 and TRBJ2-2; tentatively, D is TRBD2 (6 bases). Germline CDR1 SGHTA, CDR2 FQGTGA. This CDR3 is built from 13 residues. V was pared by 2 bases and J by 7 bases, with 8 bases between. The CDR3 is CASSLGGSGELFF. Here the CDR3 DNA reads TGTGCCAGCAGCTTAGGGGGGAGCGGGGAGCTGTTTTTT.

V is TRBV4-1 and J is TRBJ1-2; no reliable D call. The CDR3 is 14 amino acids. Trimming removed 0 bases at V and 1 base at J, with 6 bases between. CDR1 and CDR2 (germline): MGHRA, YSYEKL. The CDR3 sequence: CASSQDRVNYGYTF. CDR3 DNA: TGCGCCAGCAGCCAAGATCGGGTTAACTATGGCTACACCTTC.

The rearrangement links TRBV19 to TRBJ2-7; 10 positions match TRBD1. CDR3 length equals 14 residues. After removal of 10 bases from V and 4 bases from J, the junction contained 10 bases not matched to a gene. Per the germline V gene, CDR1 is LNHDA and CDR2 is SQIVND (reference sequence). CDR3 region: CANIPTGGLYEQYF. As DNA, the CDR3 is TGTGCCAATATACCGACAGGGGGCCTGTACGAGCAGTACTTC.

The J gene is TRBJ2-1, the V gene TRBV5-4; 12 bases are shared with TRBD2. Looked up from germline, CDR1 is SGHNT and CDR2 is YYREEE (reference sequence). V gave up 0 bases and J gave up 6 bases; unmatched junction bases: 4. The CDR3 extends over 16 amino acids. DNA for the CDR3: TGTGCCAGCAGCTTGGGACTAGCGGGAGTCTTCAATGAGCAGTTCTTC. This sequence encodes CASSLGLAGVFNEQFF. The full variable domain, rest sourced from reference TRBV5-4 and TRBJ2-1, is ETGVTQSPTHLIKTRGQQVTLRCSSQSGHNTVSWYQQALGQGPQFIFQYYREEENGRGNFPPRFSGLQFPNYSSELNVNALELDDSALYLCASSLGLAGVFNEQFFGPGTRLTVL.

The chain uses TRBV18 and TRBJ2-5, with D maybe TRBD2 (7 bases). V gave up 2 bases and J gave up 5 bases, with 12 bases separating them. The length of the CDR3 is 14 residues. CDR1 and CDR2 (germline): KGHSH, LQKENI. CDR3 coding DNA: TGTGCCAGCTCACCAAGGGGGGGTCCGGAGACCCAGTACTTC. It translates to CASSPRGGPETQYF.

The J gene is TRBJ2-3, the V gene TRBV12-5, with a possible D match to TRBD1 (5 bases). Germline V gene sequence: CDR1 LGHNT, CDR2 FRNRAP. There are 16 residues in the CDR3. Trimming took off 0 bases at V and 1 base at J, with 11 bases between the two ends. The CDR3 here is CASGLVRAGGTDTQYF. The CDR3 coding sequence is TGTGCTAGTGGTTTGGTCAGGGCCGGAGGCACAGATACGCAGTATTTT.

This chain joins TRBV6-5 and TRBJ2-3, with TRBD1 matching over 10 bases. Germline CDR1 and CDR2: MNHEY and SVGAGI. The CDR3 runs 15 residues. The ends lost 6 bases at V and 5 bases at J; junction bases unmatched: 8. DNA of the CDR3: TGTGCCAGCAGCCCAGAGACAGGGGGCGTAGATACGCAGTATTTT. As protein: CASSPETGGVDTQYF.

This clone was seen only a few times. The V and J genes are TRBV2 and TRBJ2-1; tentatively, D is TRBD2 (6 bases). V shed 8 bases and J shed 7 bases, with 9 bases lying between them. The CDR3 spans 11 residues. Germline V gives CDR1 SNHLY, CDR2 FYNNEI. CDR3 in amino acids: CASGGGNEQFF. Here the CDR3 DNA reads TGTGCCAGCGGTGGGGGGAATGAGCAGTTCTTC.

This clone was seen a single time. This chain joins TRBV5-4 and TRBJ2-1; TRBD2 aligns across 13 bases. The CDR3 totals 18 residues. The germline CDR1 and CDR2 sequences are SGHNT and YYREEE (reference sequence). V lost 1 base, J lost 2 bases, and 6 bases stayed unmatched. CDR3 coding DNA: TGTGCCAGCAGCTTGCAACTAGCGGGAGGGTCCCCCTACAATGAGCAGTTCTTC. Encoded protein: CASSLQLAGGSPYNEQFF. Full variable domain (rest looked up from reference TRBV5-4 and TRBJ2-1): ETGVTQSPTHLIKTRGQQVTLRCSSQSGHNTVSWYQQALGQGPQFIFQYYREEENGRGNFPPRFSGLQFPNYSSELNVNALELDDSALYLCASSLQLAGGSPYNEQFFGPGTRLTVL.

The chain links TRBV18 to TRBJ2-1, with D unresolved. The V and J ends lost 0 bases and 10 bases respectively, with 7 bases between them. The length of the CDR3 is 12 residues. CDR1 is KGHSH, CDR2 LQKENI, per germline. The CDR3 coding sequence is TGTGCCAGCTCACCACCAAATAGAGAGCAGTTCTTC. This sequence encodes CASSPPNREQFF. Full variable domain (missing parts from reference TRBV18 and TRBJ2-1): NAGVMQNPRHLVRRRGQEARLRCSPMKGHSHVYWYRQLPEEGLKFMVYLQKENIIDESGMPKERFSAEFPKEGPSILRIQQVVRGDSAAYFCASSPPNREQFFGPGTRLTVL.

The J gene is TRBJ2-1, the V gene TRBV4-1; D unclear. Germline V gene sequence: CDR1 MGHRA, CDR2 YSYEKL. The CDR3 loop spans 19 amino acids. The germline V and J ends were trimmed by 0 bases and 0 bases, with 18 bases remaining between them. CDR3 nucleotides: TGCGCCAGCAGCCAAGATTTAAGGCGAAGGCGCAACTCCTACAATGAGCAGTTCTTC. Protein product: CASSQDLRRRRNSYNEQFF.

V is TRBV14 and J is TRBJ2-2; D call uncertain. The germline V gene encodes CDR1 SGHDN and CDR2 FVKESK. V was clipped by 5 bases and J by 7 bases, with 11 bases between them. The CDR3 has 13 amino acids. The CDR3 DNA reads as TGTGCCAGCAGCTACATAGCAGTCGGGGAGCTGTTTTTT. This translates into CASSYIAVGELFF.

The CDR3 bases are TGTGCCAGCAGTCCCCGGGGACAAAAAACAACGGCGGGCTACACCTTC. It translates to CASSPRGQKTTAGYTF. This sequence joins TRBV2 and TRBJ1-2; TRBD1 might be the D (6 bases). V dropped 5 bases and J dropped 8 bases, with 24 bases sitting between them. Germline V CDR1 and CDR2: SNHLY, FYNNEI. CDR3 size: 16 residues.

The rearrangement links TRBV6-1 to TRBJ2-5; 9 nucleotides match TRBD2. The CDR3 runs 15 residues. Looked up from germline, CDR1 is MNHNS and CDR2 is SASEGT. V dropped 2 bases and J dropped 0; count of bases not matched to a gene: 1. The CDR3 DNA reads TGTGCCAGCAGTGAACTAGCGGGAAACCAAGAGACCCAGTACTTC. Amino acids: CASSELAGNQETQYF.

This rearrangement joins TRBV5-6 to TRBJ1-2; D is ambiguous. The germline gives CDR1 SGHDT, CDR2 YYEEEE. The CDR3 covers 14 residues. The germline V and J ends were trimmed by 0 bases and 2 bases, with 8 bases remaining between them. The CDR3 region is CASSLGTLNYGYTF. The CDR3 nucleotides are TGTGCCAGCAGCTTGGGGACTCTCAACTATGGCTACACCTTC.

The chain combines TRBV6-4 with TRBJ2-1, with D perhaps given as TRBD1 or TRBD2 (5 bases each). CDR3 length equals 14 residues. V lost 5 bases and J lost 7, with 15 bases in between. Germline loops: CDR1 MRHNA, CDR2 SNTAGT. CDR3: CASSYQGGLNEQFF. CDR3 coding DNA: TGTGCCAGCAGTTACCAGGGCGGGTTGAATGAGCAGTTCTTC.